This TCR beta chain is drawn from a study of shared clonotypes between healthy human individuals. General study points: Rarefaction exposed incomplete sorted-subset sequencing despite large depth.

About this clone itself: Its antigen is unidentified.

Sorted-subset replicate PCR reactions were performed with 200 ng DNA, corresponding to tens of thousands of T cell genomes. Repertoires were generated with immunoSEQ multiplex PCR, while TCRdb's copy carries only in-frame clones and drops some. The sample consists of approximately 710,000 clones, about 92% of them appearing once. Trimming shortened V by 0 bases and J by 4 bases, and 16 bases separated the two germline ends. Germline loops: CDR1 LNHNV, CDR2 YYDKDF (reference sequence). There are 17 residues in the CDR3. The origin of this receptor is a man between 18 and 35 years old in good health. Some clones in this sample may be carry-over from other donors' samples. Specimen: memory CD8+ T cells from PBMCs. Subset reported: CD45RO+ cells pooled with CCR7-negative TemRA cells. This chain links TRBV15 with TRBJ1-3, with D tentatively TRBD1 (6 bases). The CDR3 nucleotides are TGTGCCACCAGCAGAGATTGGGGGCTTACCTCCGGAAACACCATATATTTT. Its translation is CATSRDWGLTSGNTIYF.